The T cell receptor (beta chain) described here comes from a study of control samples from healthy donors and cancer patients. The CDR3 extends over 13 amino acids. Sequencing was performed with immunoSEQ multiplex PCR; in TCRdb, only in-frame clones are kept and a portion is missing. The sample lists about 72,000 clones, about 92% occurring once. This clone was counted a few times. V is TRBV21-1 and J is TRBJ1-1. TRBV21-1 constitutes a pseudogene. Sequencing was done on a sample of blood. The TCR comes from a woman between 55 and 75 years old in good health. CDR3 sequence: CASSNCTHEEAFF. The DNA of the CDR3 is TGTGCCAGCAGCAACTGTACCCATGAGGAAGCTTTCTTT.